One and the same sample provided the 29 T cell receptor beta chains below, sequenced in a study of blood T cell repertoires in COVID-19. Measured with immunoSEQ multiplex PCR; TCRdb has only the in-frame clones, and not every one. This sample yields approximately 380,000 clones, of which 85% are seen a single time; 3% to 4% belongs to the top ten. The specimen was peripheral blood. The receptors originated from a woman in her late teens or twenties with acute or convalescent COVID-19.

This clone was observed a single time. This rearrangement joins TRBV7-3 to TRBJ2-7; possible D gene TRBD1, 6 bases. The CDR3 contains 17 residues. Germline CDR1 is SGHTA and CDR2 is FQGTGA. V was shortened by 1 base and J by 2 bases, with 18 bases between the two germline ends. The CDR3 DNA follows: TGTGCCAGCAGCTTAATCAAAGTTAGGGGGAGTCCCTACGAGCAGTACTTC. It specifies CASSLIKVRGSPYEQYF.

V and J are TRBV3-1 (or the pseudogene TRBV3-2) and TRBJ2-3; 11 bases agree with TRBD1. Germline V CDR1 and CDR2: LGHDT, YNNKEL (reference sequence). CDR3 length: 15 residues. V shed 2 bases, J shed 6 bases, and the junction held 4 bases outside the gene matches. The CDR3 is CASSQPDRGPDTQYF. The CDR3 DNA reads TGTGCCAGCAGCCAACCGGACAGGGGGCCGGATACGCAGTATTTT.

The V and J genes are TRBV7-8 and TRBJ2-1; D not resolved. Deletions cut 5 bases from V and 8 bases from J, with 10 bases between. Germline CDR1 is SGHVS and CDR2 is FQNEAQ. The length of the CDR3 is 12 residues. CDR3 DNA sequence: TGTGCCAGCAGCCGGCCCCGGGATGAGCAGTTCTTC. Amino acid sequence: CASSRPRDEQFF.

This chain joins TRBV27 and TRBJ1-4, with 10 bases that match TRBD1. Trimming removed 5 bases from V and 2 bases from J; junction bases left unmatched: 5. The CDR3 contains 16 residues. CDR1 MNHEY and CDR2 SMNVEV come from the germline V gene (reference sequence). CDR3 amino acids: CASSPRDRGTNEKLFF. The CDR3 DNA is TGTGCCAGCAGTCCAAGGGACAGGGGCACTAATGAAAAACTGTTTTTT. The complete variable domain, with remaining parts taken from reference TRBV27 and TRBJ1-4, reads EAQVTQNPRYLITVTGKKLTVTCSQNMNHEYMSWYRQDPGLGLRQIYYSMNVEVTDKGDVPEGYKVSRKEKRNFPLILESPSPNQTSLYFCASSPRDRGTNEKLFFGSGTQLSVL.

This clone was seen a few times. This rearrangement joins TRBV28 to TRBJ1-5, with D unresolved. Germline assignment: CDR1 MDHEN and CDR2 SYDVKM. The CDR3 loop spans 15 amino acids. V was shortened by 2 bases and J by 1 base, with 9 bases between the two germline ends. The CDR3 region is CASSLMGRSNQPQHF. The CDR3 nucleotides are TGTGCCAGCAGTTTAATGGGGAGGAGCAATCAGCCCCAGCATTTT.

This chain's CDR3 is CASSIGENTEAFF. As DNA, the CDR3 is TGTGCCAGCTCTATCGGGGAGAACACTGAAGCTTTCTTT. V gene TRBV6-5 combines with J gene TRBJ1-1; D remains unclear. Trimming removed 8 bases from V and 1 base from J, with 11 bases in between. This CDR3 has 13 amino acids. The germline V gene has CDR1 MNHEY and CDR2 SVGAGI.

The V call is TRBV11-2, the J call TRBJ2-7, with 11 bases lining up with TRBD2. The germline CDR1 and CDR2 sequences are SGHAT and FQNNGV. The V and J ends lost 6 bases and 6 bases, in that order; junction bases with no gene match: 7. The CDR3 runs to 14 residues. CDR3 sequence reads: CASRVLAGVAEQYF. CDR3 nucleotide sequence: TGTGCCAGCAGGGTACTAGCGGGAGTGGCCGAGCAGTACTTC.

For this clone: The sample contains more than one DNA sequence encoding this CDR3. The V and J genes are TRBV28 and TRBJ2-6, with D unclear. V was cut by 2 bases and J by 0 bases, with 5 bases left in between. The CDR3 length is 15 residues. Per germline, CDR1 MDHEN and CDR2 SYDVKM. CDR3: CASSLRGSGANVLTF. The CDR3 DNA sequence: TGTGCCAGCAGTTTACGAGGCTCTGGGGCCAACGTCCTGACTTTC.

The CDR3: CASRYRGGYTF. CDR3 in DNA: TGTGCCAGCAGGTACAGGGGCGGCTACACCTTC. The chain links TRBV2 to TRBJ1-2; 7 nucleotides align to TRBD1. The germline CDR1 and CDR2 sequences are SNHLY and FYNNEI. CDR3 size: 11 residues. V was clipped by 6 bases and J by 8 bases; unmatched bases: 3.

V is TRBV30 and J is TRBJ2-7; 7 bases are a match to TRBD1. Germline loops: CDR1 GTSNPN, CDR2 SVGIG (reference sequence). The CDR3 contains 14 residues. V trimming: 0 bases; J trimming: 3 bases; junction bases outside the gene matches: 5. The CDR3 loop reads CAWSVGQELYEQYF. In DNA, the CDR3 is TGTGCCTGGAGTGTAGGACAGGAGCTCTACGAGCAGTACTTC.

The V gene is TRBV7-2, the J gene TRBJ1-5; D ambiguous. This CDR3 spans 13 amino acids. The germline V and J ends were trimmed by 1 base and 6 bases, with 7 bases remaining between them. The germline V gene encodes CDR1 SGHTA and CDR2 FQGNSA. The CDR3 protein is CASSLGLAQPQHF. The DNA for the CDR3 is TGTGCCAGCAGCTTAGGGCTGGCTCAGCCCCAGCATTTT.

This chain uses TRBV6-5 with TRBJ2-3, with D maybe TRBD1 (5 bases). Germline V gene sequence: CDR1 MNHEY, CDR2 SVGAGI. The CDR3 totals 11 residues. V dropped 5 bases and J dropped 9 bases, with 9 bases sitting between them. The CDR3 nucleotides read TGTGCCAGCAGTAACGCAGGGACGCAGTATTTT. Translating it yields CASSNAGTQYF.

This clone was detected a few times. The chain has TRBV9 and TRBJ2-7; no firm D call. The CDR3 loop spans 15 amino acids. Germline values: CDR1 SGDLS, CDR2 YYNGEE. Trimming left V 2 bases short and J 0 bases short, with 12 bases between. The CDR3 DNA follows: TGTGCCAGCAGCGTTGGGCAGACGAACTCCTACGAGCAGTACTTC. It is translated as CASSVGQTNSYEQYF.

The chain couples TRBV7-8 to TRBJ2-3; TRBD2 aligns across 8 bases. J was trimmed by 2 bases and V by 2 bases; bases with no gene match: 9. The CDR3 loop spans 17 amino acids. Germline V gene lookup returns CDR1 SGHVS and CDR2 FQNEAQ. CDR3 coding DNA: TGTGCCAGCAGCTTAAGCGCCGGGGGGGTTTTCACAGATACGCAGTATTTT. The encoded protein is CASSLSAGGVFTDTQYF.

This chain links TRBV10-3 with TRBJ1-4; D is perhaps TRBD1 (5 bases). The CDR3 sequence is 14 residues long. Germline CDR1 and CDR2: ENHRY and SYGVKD. V was clipped by 7 bases and J by 8 bases, with 17 bases between them. Here the CDR3 reads CAIKEGPQVEKLFF. The CDR3 DNA is TGTGCCATCAAGGAGGGGCCCCAGGTAGAAAAACTGTTTTTT.

The V gene is TRBV28, the J gene TRBJ1-2, with TRBD1 as a possible D gene (6 bases). Trimming left V 3 bases short and J 8 bases short, with 19 bases between. In germline, CDR1 is MDHEN, CDR2 SYDVKM. The CDR3 covers 15 residues. Written as DNA, the CDR3 is TGTGCCAGCAGTTTTCGAAATGACAGGTTGGGGGGCTACACCTTC. This translates into CASSFRNDRLGGYTF.

The table lists this clone with a count of one. The chain carries TRBV29-1 and TRBJ1-2; 7 nucleotides match TRBD1. The germline CDR1 and CDR2 sequences are SQVTM and ANQGSEA. The trim removed 6 bases at V and 4 bases at J, leaving 8 bases unmatched. The CDR3 spans 13 residues. The CDR3 sequence: CSVKIRDSYGYTF. In nucleotides, the CDR3 is TGCAGCGTCAAGATCCGGGACAGCTATGGCTACACCTTC.

The chain couples TRBV5-5 to TRBJ1-4; 7 bases fit TRBD1. The ends lost 2 bases at V and 1 base at J; junction bases unmatched: 8. The CDR3 loop spans 17 amino acids. Germline CDR1 is SGHKS and CDR2 is YYEKEE (reference sequence). Written as DNA, the CDR3 is TGTGCCAGCAGCTTAACCCTCGGACAGGAAACTAATGAAAAACTGTTTTTT. Protein product: CASSLTLGQETNEKLFF.

This clone was seen a few times. V gene TRBV7-9 combines with J gene TRBJ1-3; D is possibly TRBD1 (5 bases). Trimming shortened V by 5 bases and J by 12 bases, and 14 bases separated the two germline ends. This CDR3 is 12 amino acids long. Germline V gene sequence: CDR1 SEHNR, CDR2 FQNEAQ (reference sequence). CDR3 DNA sequence: TGTGCCAGCAGCCCCCCTTTAGGGGACATATATTTT. Protein product: CASSPPLGDIYF.

This clone turned up a few times. The V call is TRBV20-1, the J call TRBJ1-1, with a possible D match to TRBD1 (5 bases). CDR3 length equals 11 residues. V was trimmed by 7 bases and J by 4 bases, leaving 10 bases between them. Germline assignment: CDR1 DFQATT and CDR2 SNEGSKA (reference sequence). In DNA form, the CDR3 reads TGCAGTGGTAAGGGGTCCACTGAAGCTTTCTTT. Its translation is CSGKGSTEAFF.

The V and J genes are TRBV5-1 and TRBJ2-6; the D gene is possibly TRBD2 (5 bases). This CDR3 contains 18 residues. V lost 7 bases and J lost 0, with 20 bases in between. Germline values: CDR1 SGHRS, CDR2 YFSETQ. In DNA, the CDR3 is TGCGCCAGCCGACCTCGGACGTGGGGAGACTCTGGGGCCAACGTCCTGACTTTC. Translating it yields CASRPRTWGDSGANVLTF. The full variable domain, completed using reference TRBV5-1 and TRBJ2-6, is KAGVTQTPRYLIKTRGQQVTLSCSPISGHRSVSWYQQTPGQGLQFLFEYFSETQRNKGNFPGRFSGRQFSNSRSEMNVSTLELGDSALYLCASRPRTWGDSGANVLTFGAGSRLTVL.

The chain employs TRBV4-2 and TRBJ2-3; TRBD2 matches at 11 bases. This CDR3 contains 16 residues. Germline CDR1 is LGHNA and CDR2 is YNFKEQ. The V and J ends lost 1 base and 2 bases, in that order; junction bases with no gene match: 2. Written as DNA, the CDR3 is TGTGCCAGCAGCCAAGCTAGCGGGAGGAACACAGATACGCAGTATTTT. Translating gives CASSQASGRNTDTQYF.

The chain has TRBV19 and TRBJ1-5; the match to TRBD1 covers 10 bases. Trimming cost V 6 bases and J 7 bases; bases outside gene matches: 9. This CDR3 region has 15 residues. Germline loops: CDR1 LNHDA, CDR2 SQIVND (reference sequence). The CDR3 nucleotides read TGTGCCAGTAGGCCCCCAGGGACAGGGGAACAGCCCCAGCATTTT. Translation gives CASRPPGTGEQPQHF.

In this sample, this clone turned up a few times. V and J are TRBV5-1 and TRBJ2-7, with 7 bases that match TRBD1. The CDR3 has 16 amino acids. Looked up from germline, CDR1 is SGHRS and CDR2 is YFSETQ. Trimming took 0 bases from V and 6 from J; bases not matched to a gene: 12. The CDR3 reads CASSLELTGNRGEQYF. DNA of the CDR3: TGCGCCAGCAGCTTGGAGCTGACAGGGAATAGGGGCGAGCAGTACTTC.

This chain uses TRBV7-3 with TRBJ1-2; D ambiguous. The CDR3 extends over 13 amino acids. CDR1 SGHTA and CDR2 FQGTGA come from the germline V gene. Trimming took off 0 bases at V and 3 bases at J, with 5 bases between the two ends. CDR3 loop: CASSLTQDYGYTF. CDR3 nucleotides: TGTGCCAGCAGCTTAACTCAGGACTATGGCTACACCTTC.

The sample holds a few counts of this clone. Within the sample, other DNA sequences also encode this same CDR3. The rearrangement links TRBV12-3 or TRBV12-4 to TRBJ2-7; D is possibly TRBD1 (5 bases). Deletions cut 4 bases from V and 6 bases from J, with 10 bases between. The CDR3 length is 12 residues. Here the CDR3 DNA reads TGTGCCAGCAGTTCTGACAGCTCCGAGCAGTACTTC. Its translation is CASSSDSSEQYF.

This clone was detected once. For the CDR3, the DNA is TGTGCCAGTAGTAACCTCGGGTTTCGGAGGGTGGTTGGCACTGAAGCTTTCTTT. It yields the protein CASSNLGFRRVVGTEAFF. The V gene is TRBV19, the J gene TRBJ1-1; D is undetermined. Trimming removed 4 bases at V and 4 bases at J, with 25 bases between. CDR3 length equals 18 residues. Germline loops: CDR1 LNHDA, CDR2 SQIVND (reference sequence).

The rearrangement uses TRBV19 and TRBJ2-1, with 7 nucleotides matching TRBD1. The trim removed 4 bases at V and 0 bases at J, leaving 3 bases unmatched. In germline, CDR1 is LNHDA, CDR2 SQIVND (reference sequence). The CDR3 has 15 amino acids. The CDR3 here is CASSTRDSSYNEQFF. The CDR3, as DNA: TGTGCCAGTAGTACCCGGGACAGCTCCTACAATGAGCAGTTCTTC.

This clone was observed once. The J gene is TRBJ1-2, the V gene TRBV4-2; D not resolved. The germline V gene has CDR1 LGHNA and CDR2 YNFKEQ. CDR3 length: 14 amino acids. Trimming shortened V by 0 bases and J by 1 base, and 6 bases separated the two germline ends. The CDR3 DNA reads as TGTGCCAGCAGCCAAGATCCAGATAACTATGGCTACACCTTC. It translates to CASSQDPDNYGYTF.